These 30 T cell receptor beta chains came from one sample sequenced in a study of blood T cell repertoires in COVID-19. Sequenced by immunoSEQ multiplex PCR; TCRdb stores in-frame clones only, minus some. Of 130,000 to 150,000 clones in the sample, roughly three quarters were seen once. Input material: peripheral blood. These receptors were obtained from an older woman with acute or convalescent COVID-19.

The chain joins TRBV27 to TRBJ2-1, with 13 bases fitting TRBD2. Trimming at V came to 9 bases and at J to 8 bases, leaving 7 bases not matched to a gene. This CDR3 is built from 14 residues. Germline assignment: CDR1 MNHEY and CDR2 SMNVEV (reference sequence). The CDR3, as DNA: TGTGCCAGTCGTATACTAGCGGGAGGGTATGAGCAGTTCTTC. Amino acids: CASRILAGGYEQFF.

For the CDR3, the DNA is TGCAGTGCTAGCAGGCCCCCCCTCCACTTT. Translation gives CSASRPPLHF. The chain employs TRBV20-1 and TRBJ1-6; D is uncertain. Trimming took 3 bases from V and 13 from J, leaving 7 bases between them. Germline-derived CDR1 and CDR2 are DFQATT and SNEGSKA (reference sequence). This CDR3 is built from 10 residues.

This clone came up a few times. The chain carries TRBV6-5 and TRBJ1-1; D is uncertain. The V gene's germline CDR1 is MNHEY and CDR2 SVGAGI. Deletions cut 5 bases from V and 2 bases from J, with 9 bases between. This CDR3 spans 13 amino acids. DNA for the CDR3: TGTGCCAGCAGTCTCAATACTAACACTGAAGCTTTCTTT. Encoded protein: CASSLNTNTEAFF.

This clone was counted a single time. This rearrangement joins TRBV6-5 to TRBJ2-1; the match to TRBD1 covers 7 bases. The CDR3 consists of 15 residues. The germline V gene encodes CDR1 MNHEY and CDR2 SVGAGI. After removal of 8 bases from V and 3 bases from J, the junction contained 10 bases not matched to a gene. CDR3 amino acids: CASVYGTVYYNEQFF. Written as DNA, the CDR3 is TGTGCCAGCGTCTACGGGACAGTCTACTACAATGAGCAGTTCTTC.

The V gene is TRBV7-8, the J gene TRBJ2-7; tentative D call: TRBD1 (6 bases). The CDR3 has 14 residues. The germline V gene encodes CDR1 SGHVS and CDR2 FQNEAQ. V was trimmed by 5 bases and J by 0 bases, leaving 11 bases between them. The CDR3 reads CASSADRLSYEQYF. The CDR3 DNA reads as TGTGCCAGCAGCGCTGACAGGCTCTCCTACGAGCAGTACTTC.

V is TRBV5-1 and J is TRBJ2-1, with 11 nucleotides matching TRBD2. There are 16 residues in the CDR3. Trimming took 3 bases from V and 5 from J; bases not matched to a gene: 7. Germline assignment: CDR1 SGHRS and CDR2 YFSETQ. The CDR3 bases are TGCGCCAGCAGCTCGCTACTAGCGGGAGTTAACAATGAGCAGTTCTTC. Its protein product is CASSSLLAGVNNEQFF.

The rearrangement uses TRBV5-1 and TRBJ2-1; the match to TRBD1 covers 7 bases. This CDR3 contains 13 residues. The germline gives CDR1 SGHRS, CDR2 YFSETQ. V lost 4 bases, J lost 5 bases, and 3 bases stayed unmatched. CDR3 loop: CASSQDRNNEQFF. CDR3 coding DNA: TGCGCCAGCAGCCAGGACAGGAACAATGAGCAGTTCTTC.

The count of this clone is one. J is TRBJ2-2 and V is TRBV5-4; no firm D call. Per germline, CDR1 SGHNT and CDR2 YYREEE (reference sequence). This CDR3 is built from 15 residues. Deletions cut 0 bases from V and 2 bases from J, with 8 bases between. In DNA, the CDR3 is TGTGCCAGCAGCTTGGATCCGGGTAACACCGGGGAGCTGTTTTTT. As protein: CASSLDPGNTGELFF.

The rearrangement uses TRBV27 and TRBJ1-5; perhaps TRBD1 as D (6 bases). The CDR3 consists of 15 residues. Trimming took 6 bases from V and 2 from J, leaving 14 bases between them. Germline CDR1 MNHEY, CDR2 SMNVEV (reference sequence). CDR3 amino acids: CASSAGQTGNQPQHF. In nucleotides, the CDR3 is TGTGCCAGCAGCGCCGGACAGACGGGCAATCAGCCCCAGCATTTT.

This sequence joins TRBV5-1 and TRBJ1-4, with a tentative D call TRBD1 (5 bases). CDR1 is SGHRS, CDR2 YFSETQ, per germline. Between the trimmed V and J ends, which lost 1 base and 7 bases, there was a span of 14 bases. The CDR3 covers 15 residues. The CDR3 DNA follows: TGCGCCAGCAGCTTGCGACCTTCCGGGGGTGAAAAACTGTTTTTT. Amino acids: CASSLRPSGGEKLFF.

The gene calls are TRBV5-5 and TRBJ2-6; D not certain. CDR1 is SGHKS and CDR2 is YYEKEE in the germline V gene (reference sequence). The CDR3 consists of 18 residues. V lost 0 bases and J lost 2, with 15 bases in between. The CDR3 protein is CASSLDPSLRPGANVLTF. The CDR3 DNA follows: TGTGCCAGCAGCTTGGATCCGTCCCTGAGGCCTGGGGCCAACGTCCTGACTTTC. The whole variable domain, remainder taken from reference TRBV5-5 and TRBJ2-6, is DAGVTQSPTHLIKTRGQQVTLRCSPISGHKSVSWYQQVLGQGPQFIFQYYEKEERGRGNFPDRFSARQFPNYSSELNVNALLLGDSALYLCASSLDPSLRPGANVLTFGAGSRLTVL.

This clone was detected once. V and J are TRBV3-1 (or the pseudogene TRBV3-2) and TRBJ1-4, with 8 positions matching TRBD1. CDR1 and CDR2 (germline): LGHDT, YNNKEL (reference sequence). The CDR3 loop spans 14 amino acids. V lost 4 bases and J lost 5; bases outside the gene matches: 3. This chain's CDR3 is CASSLGDRNEKLFF. CDR3 DNA sequence: TGTGCCAGCAGCCTGGGGGACAGGAATGAAAAACTGTTTTTT.

The chain recombines TRBV12-5 with TRBJ2-2; tentatively, D is TRBD1 (6 bases). Trimming stripped 0 bases from V and 7 bases from J, with 12 bases between. Germline-derived CDR1 and CDR2 are LGHNT and FRNRAP. This CDR3 is built from 15 residues. As DNA, the CDR3 is TGTGCTAGTGGTTTGGTACATGCAGGGGTCGGGGAGCTGTTTTTT. As protein: CASGLVHAGVGELFF.

This chain joins TRBV5-1 and TRBJ2-7; 7 bases agree with TRBD1. Germline V lookup: CDR1 SGHRS, CDR2 YFSETQ. The CDR3 has 13 amino acids. V shed 2 bases and J 6 bases; nucleotides not matched to a gene: 5. In DNA form, the CDR3 reads TGCGCCAGCAGCTTAGACAGGGTGTTCGAGCAGTACTTC. Amino acid sequence: CASSLDRVFEQYF.

This clone was picked up a small number of times. V and J are TRBV7-8 and TRBJ1-3; no definite D call. V lost 0 bases and J lost 0, with 9 bases in between. CDR3 length: 16 amino acids. Germline V CDR1 and CDR2: SGHVS, FQNEAQ. The CDR3 spells CASSLAPDYSGNTIYF. Written as DNA, the CDR3 is TGTGCCAGCAGCTTAGCGCCCGACTACTCTGGAAACACCATATATTTT.

This chain uses TRBV19 with TRBJ2-6, with 7 bases that match TRBD1. There are 16 residues in the CDR3. Germline CDR1 reads LNHDA; CDR2 reads SQIVND (reference sequence). Trimming removed 5 bases from V and 0 bases from J; junction bases left unmatched: 4. The DNA for the CDR3 is TGTGCCAGTAGTTTTGGACAGGCCTCTGGGGCCAACGTCCTGACTTTC. Protein product: CASSFGQASGANVLTF.

In regard to this clone: At one of its ends the junction is not consistent with the germline gene, which may arise from a read error. The chain recombines TRBV28 with TRBJ1-4; TRBD1 matches 7 bases. This CDR3 region has 14 residues. Germline V CDR1 and CDR2: MDHEN, SYDVKM. CDR3 sequence: CARRGWGANEKLFF. The DNA for the CDR3 is TGTGCCCGCAGGGGGTGGGGGGCTAATGAAAAACTGTTTTTT.

In this sample, this clone turned up a few times. The chain is built from TRBV24-1 and TRBJ2-1, with TRBD2 identical over 13 bases. Germline V gives CDR1 KGHDR, CDR2 SFDVKD. J lost 4 bases, V lost 4 bases, and 9 bases had no gene match. The CDR3 length is 18 residues. The CDR3 nucleotides are TGTGCCACCAGTGACCCTCGACTAGCGGGAGGTACTTACAATGAGCAGTTCTTC. As protein: CATSDPRLAGGTYNEQFF.

In its sample, this clone was seen a few times. V usage is TRBV5-1 and J usage is TRBJ2-7; a weak D match, TRBD1 (5 bases). The CDR3 has 14 residues. V lost 5 bases and J 0 bases, leaving 12 bases between the germline ends. Germline loops: CDR1 SGHRS, CDR2 YFSETQ. The CDR3 DNA sequence: TGCGCCAGCAGATCGGAGACAGCCTCCTACGAGCAGTACTTC. Translated, it gives CASRSETASYEQYF. Full variable domain (outside the CDR3, taken from reference TRBV5-1 and TRBJ2-7): KAGVTQTPRYLIKTRGQQVTLSCSPISGHRSVSWYQQTPGQGLQFLFEYFSETQRNKGNFPGRFSGRQFSNSRSEMNVSTLELGDSALYLCASRSETASYEQYFGPGTRLTVT.

This clone has just a few counts. This chain uses TRBV4-2 with TRBJ1-2; perhaps TRBD1 as D (6 bases). Trimming shortened V by 1 base and J by 8 bases, and 20 bases separated the two germline ends. Per the germline V gene, CDR1 is LGHNA and CDR2 is YNFKEQ. The CDR3 is 16 residues long. CDR3 nucleotide sequence: TGTGCCAGCAGCCAAGCTCAGGGGTTCCTCTCTAAAGGCTACACCTTC. This translates into CASSQAQGFLSKGYTF.

This clone was detected only once. V usage is TRBV5-1 and J usage is TRBJ1-1; tentative D call: TRBD1 (6 bases). The CDR3 covers 16 residues. Germline V gene lookup returns CDR1 SGHRS and CDR2 YFSETQ. Trimming took 2 bases from V and 0 from J, leaving 14 bases between them. DNA for the CDR3: TGCGCCAGCAGCTTCTATGGACAGCTCATGAACACTGAAGCTTTCTTT. Translated: CASSFYGQLMNTEAFF. The variable domain in full, with the rest retrieved from reference TRBV5-1 and TRBJ1-1, is KAGVTQTPRYLIKTRGQQVTLSCSPISGHRSVSWYQQTPGQGLQFLFEYFSETQRNKGNFPGRFSGRQFSNSRSEMNVSTLELGDSALYLCASSFYGQLMNTEAFFGQGTRLTVV.

V usage is TRBV6-5 and J usage is TRBJ1-1; D is ambiguous. V was pared by 6 bases and J by 4 bases, with 15 bases between. The CDR3 totals 14 residues. In germline, CDR1 is MNHEY, CDR2 SVGAGI. Here the CDR3 DNA reads TGTGCCAGCAGGGCCCCTAGAGTGGGCACTGAAGCTTTCTTT. Its protein product is CASRAPRVGTEAFF.

The chain couples TRBV30 to TRBJ2-7; 9 bases fit TRBD2. The CDR3 is 17 residues long. With 1 base clipped from V and 0 bases from J, the junction kept 10 bases outside the gene matches. The V gene's germline CDR1 is GTSNPN and CDR2 SVGIG (reference sequence). The CDR3 spells CAWSGGLAHISSYEQYF. CDR3 DNA: TGTGCCTGGAGTGGAGGACTAGCGCATATAAGCTCCTACGAGCAGTACTTC.

This chain joins TRBV24-1 and TRBJ2-5; 10 bases align to TRBD1. V gave up 4 bases and J gave up 5 bases; unmatched junction bases: 12. Germline V gives CDR1 KGHDR, CDR2 SFDVKD. CDR3 length equals 17 residues. The CDR3 DNA reads TGTGCCACCAGTGACCGTGGGACAGGGGAGGCGAGGGAGACCCAGTACTTC. Protein product: CATSDRGTGEARETQYF.

The chain is built from TRBV3-1 (or the pseudogene TRBV3-2) and TRBJ1-1; D unclear. The germline V and J ends were trimmed by 1 base and 1 base, with 7 bases remaining between them. Per germline, CDR1 LGHDT and CDR2 YNNKEL (reference sequence). There are 14 residues in the CDR3. This CDR3 is CASSQGPWNTEAFF. DNA of the CDR3: TGTGCCAGCAGCCAAGGTCCTTGGAACACTGAAGCTTTCTTT.

The sample holds one count of this clone. The chain links TRBV7-7 to TRBJ2-5; 7 bases are shared with TRBD2. Germline values: CDR1 SSHAT, CDR2 FNYEAQ (reference sequence). The CDR3 runs to 15 residues. Trimming removed 5 bases from V and 5 bases from J; junction bases left unmatched: 11. CDR3 sequence reads: CASSPTGGGDETQYF. The CDR3 DNA sequence: TGTGCCAGCAGCCCAACCGGGGGAGGGGATGAGACCCAGTACTTC.

V and J are TRBV6-5 and TRBJ2-7; a possible D gene is TRBD1 (6 bases). Trimming took off 6 bases at V and 2 bases at J, with 11 bases between the two ends. Looked up from germline, CDR1 is MNHEY and CDR2 is SVGAGI. The CDR3 is 13 residues long. The chain's CDR3 is CASSAGQPYEQYF. DNA for the CDR3: TGTGCCAGCAGCGCCGGACAGCCCTACGAGCAGTACTTC.

This sequence joins TRBV12-3 or TRBV12-4 and TRBJ2-5; D is undetermined. The V gene lost 7 bases and the J gene lost 3 bases, with 6 bases spanning the gap. The CDR3 has 11 amino acids. The CDR3 sequence is CASTTKETQYF. CDR3 coding DNA: TGTGCCAGCACGACAAAAGAGACCCAGTACTTC.

In its sample, this clone was seen a few times. The gene calls are TRBV13 and TRBJ2-2; 7 bases align to TRBD2. Trimming took 5 bases from V and 3 from J; bases not matched to a gene: 9. Per the germline V gene, CDR1 is PRHDT and CDR2 is FYEKMQ (reference sequence). The CDR3 consists of 16 residues. The CDR3 protein is CASSPLAGEDTGELFF. The CDR3 DNA follows: TGTGCCAGCAGCCCACTTGCGGGAGAGGACACCGGGGAGCTGTTTTTT.

The CDR3 nucleotides are TGTGCCAGCAGGGCTAGCGGGCCGTCCCACGAGCAGTACTTC. Its translation: CASRASGPSHEQYF. The V call is TRBV28, the J call TRBJ2-7, with TRBD2 identical over 8 bases. The CDR3 spans 14 residues. From germline, CDR1 is MDHEN and CDR2 SYDVKM. J was trimmed by 5 bases and V by 6 bases; bases with no gene match: 9.